This T cell receptor (beta chain) was identified during a study of CXCR3-negative and CXCR3-positive naive CD8 T cells. Per the germline V gene, CDR1 is MNHEY and CDR2 is SMNVEV (reference sequence). The CDR3 sequence is 14 residues long. Study conclusions and caveats: CXCR3-positive naive cells had more hydrophobic TRB CDR3s than CXCR3-negative naive cells. Cryopreserved cells showed partially decreased CXCR3 expression, and most assays used fresh PBMCs.

About this clonotype itself: Its antigen is not known.

TRB cDNA was prepared as libraries by UMI-labeled 5' RACE. With the 5' RACE reads reprocessed, TCRdb shows one record per CDR3 protein and no DNA. This listing includes fewer than 90,000 distinct CDR3 sequences. Specimen: naive CXCR3+ CD8+ T cells from blood. Noted subset: CD45RO-CCR7+CD27+CD95- naive CD8+ T cells expressing CXCR3 (TNR3+). The source of this sequence is a human donor in good health. Some clones in this sample may be carry-over from other donors' samples. V is TRBV27 and J is TRBJ2-7. The CDR3: CASSLGPGPYEQYF.